Each of the 21 T cell receptor beta chains below was sequenced from the same sample in a study of CD8 T cells in Susac syndrome. It was with random hexamers that roughly 0.45 to 1 ug RNA was reverse transcribed. TCRdb ran MiXCR on the immunoSEQ multiplex PCR reads and lists one entry per CDR3 protein. The sample consists of roughly 190,000 distinct CDR3 sequences, just under 95% of them appearing once. Sequenced material: CD4+ T cells from PBMCs. These receptors were obtained from a human donor in good health.

The rearrangement links TRBV9 to TRBJ1-5; 9 bases agree with TRBD1. This CDR3 comprises 15 residues. V was pared by 4 bases and J by 6 bases, with 8 bases of the junction left unmatched. Germline V CDR1 and CDR2: SGDLS, YYNGEE. Written as DNA, the CDR3 is TGTGCCAGCAGCCCGGGACAGGGAGGGGTTCAGCCCCAGCATTTT. It specifies CASSPGQGGVQPQHF.

The chain has TRBV6-1 and TRBJ1-5, with TRBD1 matching 9 bases. CDR1 and CDR2 from the germline V gene are MNHNS and SASEGT. J was trimmed by 5 bases and V by 6 bases; bases with no gene match: 14. The CDR3 sequence is 17 residues long. CDR3 DNA sequence: TGTGCCAGCAGCCTACGTCCCGGGACAGGGATCGATCAGCCCCAGCATTTT. Translation gives CASSLRPGTGIDQPQHF.

This chain links TRBV5-4 with TRBJ2-3; D is possibly TRBD2 (5 bases). V lost 0 bases, J lost 2 bases, and 10 bases lay in between. The CDR3 runs to 15 residues. CDR1 is SGHNT, CDR2 YYREEE, per germline (reference sequence). The CDR3 sequence: CASSLAERNTDTQYF. DNA of the CDR3: TGTGCCAGCAGCTTGGCCGAGCGGAACACAGATACGCAGTATTTT.

This sequence joins TRBV29-1 and TRBJ2-3, with D tentatively TRBD2 (5 bases). The CDR3 is 13 residues long. Per germline, CDR1 SQVTM and CDR2 ANQGSEA. V dropped 8 bases and J dropped 5 bases, with 17 bases sitting between them. DNA of the CDR3: TGCAGCTCCGCGGGTCTGTACAGAGATACGCAGTATTTT. Its translation is CSSAGLYRDTQYF.

The chain has TRBV30 and TRBJ1-2; possibly TRBD1 for D (5 bases). Germline V lookup: CDR1 GTSNPN, CDR2 SVGIG (reference sequence). The CDR3 consists of 14 residues. With 3 bases removed from V and 4 bases from J, the gap between germline ends came to 15 bases. CDR3 DNA: TGTGCCTGGAGGGAACCATCAGGGACCTATGGCTACACCTTC. It specifies CAWREPSGTYGYTF.

This sequence joins TRBV7-2 and TRBJ2-3; 8 bases align to TRBD2. The germline V gene encodes CDR1 SGHTA and CDR2 FQGNSA. This CDR3 contains 15 residues. J gave up 7 bases and V 4 bases, and 10 bases lay outside the gene matches. In DNA form, the CDR3 reads TGTGCCAGCAGCTCTACCGGGACTAGAGTTAATACGCAGTATTTT. It codes for CASSSTGTRVNTQYF.

This clonotype was counted once. This CDR3 is CASGSRTDTQYF. In nucleotides, the CDR3 is TGTGCCAGCGGGAGTAGGACAGATACGCAGTATTTT. The chain couples TRBV2 to TRBJ2-3, with D maybe TRBD2 (5 bases). V was cut by 8 bases and J by 3 bases, with 9 bases left in between. This CDR3 has 12 amino acids. Germline V gene data show CDR1 as SNHLY and CDR2 as FYNNEI. Filled out from reference TRBV2 and TRBJ2-3, the complete variable domain reads EPEVTQTPSHQVTQMGQEVILRCVPISNHLYFYWYRQILGQKVEFLVSFYNNEISEKSEIFDDQFSVERPDGSNFTLKIRSTKLEDSAMYFCASGSRTDTQYFGPGTRLTVL.

This clonotype was seen once. The chain employs TRBV15 and TRBJ2-7, with D perhaps TRBD2 (5 bases). From germline, CDR1 is LNHNV and CDR2 YYDKDF (reference sequence). V gave up 8 bases and J gave up 6 bases, with 17 bases separating them. CDR3 length: 13 amino acids. The CDR3 is CATSRLAIGEQYF. CDR3 nucleotide sequence: TGTGCCACCTCCAGGCTAGCAATTGGCGAGCAGTACTTC. The whole variable domain, remainder taken from reference TRBV15 and TRBJ2-7, is DAMVIQNPRYQVTQFGKPVTLSCSQTLNHNVMYWYQQKSSQAPKLLFHYYDKDFNNEADTPDNFQSRRPNTSFCFLDIRSPGLGDTAMYLCATSRLAIGEQYFGPGTRLTVT.

This clonotype occurred a few times. The chain recombines TRBV6-2 or TRBV6-3 with TRBJ2-7; 8 nucleotides align to TRBD2. The CDR3 contains 13 residues. J gave up 4 bases and V 8 bases, and 7 bases lay outside the gene matches. CDR1 and CDR2 from the germline V gene are MNHEY and SVGEGT. The CDR3 loop is CASRSGLVYEQYF. The CDR3 bases are TGTGCCAGCCGATCGGGACTAGTATACGAGCAGTACTTC.

The chain recombines TRBV20-1 with TRBJ1-1; 7 bases match TRBD1. V was clipped by 0 bases and J by 3 bases; unmatched bases: 4. The CDR3 extends over 14 amino acids. Germline CDR1 and CDR2: DFQATT and SNEGSKA (reference sequence). CDR3 sequence (DNA): TGCAGTGCTAGAGATGTGACAGGGTACACTGAAGCTTTCTTT. Translation gives CSARDVTGYTEAFF.

Only one count was recorded for this clonotype. The chain uses TRBV30 and TRBJ2-3; D possibly corresponds to TRBD2 (7 bases). The length of the CDR3 is 13 residues. V dropped 1 base and J dropped 4 bases, with 9 bases sitting between them. Germline V gene sequence: CDR1 GTSNPN, CDR2 SVGIG (reference sequence). The CDR3: CAWSGGGADTQYF. In DNA form, the CDR3 reads TGTGCCTGGAGTGGGGGGGGCGCAGATACGCAGTATTTT.

This clonotype has a single count. J is TRBJ2-1 and V is TRBV30; D possibly corresponds to TRBD1 (5 bases). The CDR3 consists of 12 residues. Trimming took off 2 bases at V and 6 bases at J, with 8 bases between the two ends. Germline CDR1 and CDR2: GTSNPN and SVGIG (reference sequence). CDR3: CAWSQGANEQFF. The CDR3 region has the DNA TGTGCCTGGAGTCAAGGGGCCAATGAGCAGTTCTTC.

V is TRBV29-1 and J is TRBJ2-3; the match to TRBD2 covers 8 bases. Germline trimming cut 6 bases from V and 3 bases from J; bases unmatched to any gene: 8. This CDR3 is 14 amino acids long. Germline-derived CDR1 and CDR2 are SQVTM and ANQGSEA. The CDR3 coding sequence is TGCAGCGTCGGTTCGGGACTAGAGACAGATACGCAGTATTTT. Its translation: CSVGSGLETDTQYF.

The rearrangement links TRBV28 to TRBJ2-7; TRBD2 matches at 12 bases. V lost 5 bases, J lost 13 bases, and 12 bases stayed unmatched. Per germline, CDR1 MDHEN and CDR2 SYDVKM. The CDR3 consists of 14 residues. CDR3 in amino acids: CASSLPASGRALYF. The CDR3 DNA sequence: TGTGCCAGCAGTCTACCTGCTAGCGGGAGGGCCTTATACTTC.

The chain recombines TRBV9 with TRBJ2-7; 9 nucleotides match TRBD2. The CDR3 sequence is 15 residues long. With 2 bases clipped from V and 5 bases from J, the junction kept 8 bases outside the gene matches. Germline CDR1 is SGDLS and CDR2 is YYNGEE. The CDR3 here is CASSVMAGGTDEQYF. Here the CDR3 DNA reads TGTGCCAGCAGCGTTATGGCGGGAGGGACCGACGAGCAGTACTTC.

The V call is TRBV12-3 or TRBV12-4, the J call TRBJ1-5; D is ambiguous. V lost 5 bases to trimming and J lost 6 bases, with 11 bases between them. This CDR3 has 13 residues. CDR3 sequence: CASSRTASQPQHF. CDR3 DNA: TGTGCCAGCAGTCGGACTGCGAGTCAGCCCCAGCATTTT.

This rearrangement joins TRBV28 to TRBJ2-3; 7 nucleotides align to TRBD1. Germline CDR1 is MDHEN and CDR2 is SYDVKM. There are 14 residues in the CDR3. J lost 0 bases, V lost 6 bases, and 3 bases had no gene match. In DNA, the CDR3 is TGTGCCAGCAGGGGACAGCTTAGCACAGATACGCAGTATTTT. It is translated as CASRGQLSTDTQYF.

This chain uses TRBV6-6 with TRBJ2-7, with 12 bases aligning to TRBD1. In germline, CDR1 is MNHNY, CDR2 SVGAGI (reference sequence). CDR3 size: 15 residues. The V and J ends lost 6 bases and 4 bases, in that order; junction bases with no gene match: 7. This CDR3 reads CASRYPGQGAYEQYF. CDR3 nucleotide sequence: TGTGCCAGCAGATATCCGGGACAGGGGGCGTACGAGCAGTACTTC.

The chain employs TRBV5-1 and TRBJ2-3; D is possibly TRBD1 (5 bases). The CDR3 is 15 amino acids. Germline assignment: CDR1 SGHRS and CDR2 YFSETQ. Trimming removed 4 bases from V and 2 bases from J, with 14 bases in between. The CDR3 here is CASSPQTAATDTQYF. The CDR3 DNA follows: TGCGCCAGCAGCCCACAGACAGCCGCCACAGATACGCAGTATTTT.

The V call is TRBV6-6, the J call TRBJ2-5, with TRBD2 matching over 10 bases. The V and J ends lost 8 bases and 5 bases, in that order; junction bases with no gene match: 8. This CDR3 is built from 14 residues. In germline, CDR1 is MNHNY, CDR2 SVGAGI (reference sequence). The CDR3, as DNA: TGTGCCAGCTCTAAGCGGGAGGGTGGGGAGACCCAGTACTTC. Residues: CASSKREGGETQYF.

This sequence joins TRBV30 and TRBJ1-1; possibly TRBD1 for D (5 bases). The CDR3 runs 14 residues. V gave up 1 base and J gave up 3 bases, with 12 bases separating them. CDR1 GTSNPN and CDR2 SVGIG come from the germline V gene (reference sequence). In nucleotides, the CDR3 is TGTGCCTGGAGTGGGGGGAGGGAGGACACTGAAGCTTTCTTT. Translating it yields CAWSGGREDTEAFF. Together with reference TRBV30 and TRBJ1-1, the CDR3 gives the full variable domain: SQTIHQWPATLVQPVGSPLSLECTVEGTSNPNLYWYRQAAGRGLQLLFYSVGIGQISSEVPQNLSASRPQDRQFILSSKKLLLSDSGFYLCAWSGGREDTEAFFGQGTRLTVV.